This T cell receptor (beta chain) was recorded in a study of blood T cell repertoires in COVID-19. In the authors' workflow: Estimation of nucleated cell counts was performed using reference gene primer amplification. Some clones are missing from TCRdb's copy, which holds only in-frame ones; the method was immunoSEQ multiplex PCR. For V, J and clone size, that table is used; D and trimming come from the DNA. The sample consists of tens of thousands of clones, 70% to 85% of them appearing once. This clone was seen a few times. This CDR3 comprises 17 residues. Germline CDR1 and CDR2: KGHDR and SFDVKD. Trimming removed 3 bases from V and 2 bases from J, with 15 bases in between. Patients from Seattle were sampled longitudinally, starting during active infection.

Sample: peripheral blood. V and J are TRBV24-1 and TRBJ2-2, with D tentatively TRBD2 (6 bases). This receptor was identified in a man older than 75 with COVID-19, enrolled during active disease. The CDR3 sequence: CATSDPSRDFNTGELFF. The CDR3 DNA sequence: TGTGCCACCAGTGATCCCTCCCGGGACTTCAACACCGGGGAGCTGTTTTTT.